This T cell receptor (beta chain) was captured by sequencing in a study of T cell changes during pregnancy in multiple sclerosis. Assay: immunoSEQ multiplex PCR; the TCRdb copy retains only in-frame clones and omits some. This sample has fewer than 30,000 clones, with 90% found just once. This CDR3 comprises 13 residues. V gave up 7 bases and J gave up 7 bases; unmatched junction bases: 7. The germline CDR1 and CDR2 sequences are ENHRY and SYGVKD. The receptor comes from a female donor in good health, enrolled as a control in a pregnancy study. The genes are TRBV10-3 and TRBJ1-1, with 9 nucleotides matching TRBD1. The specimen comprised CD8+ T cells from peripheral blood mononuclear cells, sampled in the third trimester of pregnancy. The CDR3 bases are TGTGCCATCATCGCGGACAGGGGAATTGAAGCTTTCTTT. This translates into CAIIADRGIEAFF.